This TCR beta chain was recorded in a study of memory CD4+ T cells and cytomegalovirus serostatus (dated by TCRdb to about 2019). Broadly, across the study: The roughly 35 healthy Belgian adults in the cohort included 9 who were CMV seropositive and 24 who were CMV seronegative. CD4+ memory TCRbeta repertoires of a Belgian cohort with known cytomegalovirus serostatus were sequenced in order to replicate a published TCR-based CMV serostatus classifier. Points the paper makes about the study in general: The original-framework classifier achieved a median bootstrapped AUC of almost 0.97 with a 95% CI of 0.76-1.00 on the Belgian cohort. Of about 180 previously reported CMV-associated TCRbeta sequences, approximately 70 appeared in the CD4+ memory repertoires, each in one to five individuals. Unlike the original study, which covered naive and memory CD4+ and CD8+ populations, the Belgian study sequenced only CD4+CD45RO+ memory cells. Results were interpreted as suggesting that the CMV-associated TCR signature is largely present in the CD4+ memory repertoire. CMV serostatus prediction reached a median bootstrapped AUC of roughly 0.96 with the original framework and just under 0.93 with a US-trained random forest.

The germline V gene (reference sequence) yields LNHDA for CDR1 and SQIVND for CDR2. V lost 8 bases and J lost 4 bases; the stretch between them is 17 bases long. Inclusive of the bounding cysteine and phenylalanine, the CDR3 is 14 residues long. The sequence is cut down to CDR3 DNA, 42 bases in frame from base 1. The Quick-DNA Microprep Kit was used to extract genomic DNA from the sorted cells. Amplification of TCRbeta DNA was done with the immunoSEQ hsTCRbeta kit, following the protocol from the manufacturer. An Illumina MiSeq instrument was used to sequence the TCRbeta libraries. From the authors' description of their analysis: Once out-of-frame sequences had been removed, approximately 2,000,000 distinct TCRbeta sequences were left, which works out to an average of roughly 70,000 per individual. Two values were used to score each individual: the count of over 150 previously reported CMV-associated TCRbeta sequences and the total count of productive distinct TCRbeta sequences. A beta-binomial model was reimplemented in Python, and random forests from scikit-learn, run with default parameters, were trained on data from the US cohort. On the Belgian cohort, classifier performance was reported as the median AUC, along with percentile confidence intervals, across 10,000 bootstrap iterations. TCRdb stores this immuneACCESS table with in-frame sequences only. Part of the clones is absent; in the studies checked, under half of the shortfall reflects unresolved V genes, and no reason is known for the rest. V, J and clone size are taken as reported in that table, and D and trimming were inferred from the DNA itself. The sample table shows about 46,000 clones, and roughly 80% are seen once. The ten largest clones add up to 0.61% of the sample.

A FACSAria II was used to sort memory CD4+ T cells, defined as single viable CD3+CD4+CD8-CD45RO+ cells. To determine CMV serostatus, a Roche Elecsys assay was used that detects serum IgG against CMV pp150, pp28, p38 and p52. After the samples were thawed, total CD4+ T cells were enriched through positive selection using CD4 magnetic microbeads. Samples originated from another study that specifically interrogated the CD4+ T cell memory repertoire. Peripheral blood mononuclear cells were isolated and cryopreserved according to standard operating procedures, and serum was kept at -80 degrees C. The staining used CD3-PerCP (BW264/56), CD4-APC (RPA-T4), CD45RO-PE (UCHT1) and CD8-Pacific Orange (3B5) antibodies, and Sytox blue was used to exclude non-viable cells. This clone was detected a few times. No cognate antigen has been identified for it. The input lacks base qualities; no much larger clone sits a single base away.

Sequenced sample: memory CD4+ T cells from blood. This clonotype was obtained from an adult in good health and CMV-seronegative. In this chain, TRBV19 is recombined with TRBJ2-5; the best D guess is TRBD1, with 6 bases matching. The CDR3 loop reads CASSITQGRETQYF. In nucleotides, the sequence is TGTGCCAGTTCAATAACTCAGGGGCGAGAGACCCAGTACTTC.